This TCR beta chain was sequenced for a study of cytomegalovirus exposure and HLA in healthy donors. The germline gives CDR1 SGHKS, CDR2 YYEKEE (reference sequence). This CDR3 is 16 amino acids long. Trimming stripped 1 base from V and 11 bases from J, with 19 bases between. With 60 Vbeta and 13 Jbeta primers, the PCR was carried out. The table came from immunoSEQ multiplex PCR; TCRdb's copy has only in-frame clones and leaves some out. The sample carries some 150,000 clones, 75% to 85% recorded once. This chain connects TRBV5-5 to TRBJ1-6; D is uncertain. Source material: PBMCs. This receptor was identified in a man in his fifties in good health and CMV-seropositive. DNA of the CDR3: TGTGCCAGCAGCTTGATGTCCGTGCCACTGGAGCCACCCCTCCACTTT. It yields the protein CASSLMSVPLEPPLHF.